What follows describes a single T cell receptor beta chain. Its antigen is unknown. The data are from a study of identical twins. Findings of the study overall: Insertion counts were lower in abundant cord blood beta clonotypes, a trend that memory repertoires did not show.

Germline V gene sequence: CDR1 SQVTM, CDR2 ANQGSEA. V was trimmed by 3 bases and J by 0 bases, leaving 12 bases between them. This CDR3 contains 14 residues. TCRdb re-called the 5' RACE reads through MiXCR, storing one row per CDR3 protein. Of roughly 750,000 distinct CDR3 sequences listed, about 20% are singletons. These sequences were also reported in another study, on T cells expressing NK-cell markers. From that second work: The TCR beta repertoires originated in sorted CD3+CD56+NKG2C+, CD3+CD56+NKG2C- and CD3+CD56-NKG2C+ T cells. Restriction of the sorted population to alpha-beta TCR T cells was achieved in several experiments with an anti-gamma-delta TCR antibody. The leading position in the CD3+CD56-NKG2C+ fraction of a handful of donors also went to these clonotypes.

V gene TRBV29-1 combines with J gene TRBJ2-7; D is perhaps TRBD2 (6 bases). Material: PBMCs. The receptor was derived from a woman in her late teens or twenties in good health. The CDR3 nucleotides read TGCAGCGTTGACGTACGCGGGGACTCCTACGAGCAGTACTTC. Amino acids: CSVDVRGDSYEQYF.